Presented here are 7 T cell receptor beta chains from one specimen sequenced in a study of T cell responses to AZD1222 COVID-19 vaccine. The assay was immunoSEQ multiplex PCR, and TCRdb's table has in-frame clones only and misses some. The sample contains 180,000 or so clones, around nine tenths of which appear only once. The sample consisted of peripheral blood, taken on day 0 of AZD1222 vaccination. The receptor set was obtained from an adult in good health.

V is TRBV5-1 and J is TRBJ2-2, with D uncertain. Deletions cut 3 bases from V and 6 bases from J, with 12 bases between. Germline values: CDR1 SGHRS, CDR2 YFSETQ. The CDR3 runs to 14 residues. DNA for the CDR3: TGCGCCAGCAGCTCTCAAACGATACCCGGGGAGCTGTTTTTT. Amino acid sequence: CASSSQTIPGELFF. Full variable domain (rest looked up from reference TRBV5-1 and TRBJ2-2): KAGVTQTPRYLIKTRGQQVTLSCSPISGHRSVSWYQQTPGQGLQFLFEYFSETQRNKGNFPGRFSGRQFSNSRSEMNVSTLELGDSALYLCASSSQTIPGELFFGEGSRLTVL.

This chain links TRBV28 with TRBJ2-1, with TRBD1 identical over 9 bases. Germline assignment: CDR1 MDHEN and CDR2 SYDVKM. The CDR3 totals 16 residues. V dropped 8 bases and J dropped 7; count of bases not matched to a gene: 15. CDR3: CASGIPGQGNSNEQFF. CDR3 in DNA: TGTGCCAGCGGTATCCCGGGACAGGGTAACAGTAATGAGCAGTTCTTC.

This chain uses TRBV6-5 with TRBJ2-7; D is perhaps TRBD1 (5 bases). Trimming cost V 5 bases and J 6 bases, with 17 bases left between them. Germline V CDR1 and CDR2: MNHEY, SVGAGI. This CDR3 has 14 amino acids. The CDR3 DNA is TGTGCCAGCAGTACCCCCGACAGCGCCCTCGAGCAGTACTTC. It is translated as CASSTPDSALEQYF.

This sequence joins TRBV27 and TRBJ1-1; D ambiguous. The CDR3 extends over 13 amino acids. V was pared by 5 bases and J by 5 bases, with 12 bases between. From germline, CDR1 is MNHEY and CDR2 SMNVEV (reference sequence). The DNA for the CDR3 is TGTGCCAGCAGTCAGAGGAGGGTGACTGAAGCTTTCTTT. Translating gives CASSQRRVTEAFF.

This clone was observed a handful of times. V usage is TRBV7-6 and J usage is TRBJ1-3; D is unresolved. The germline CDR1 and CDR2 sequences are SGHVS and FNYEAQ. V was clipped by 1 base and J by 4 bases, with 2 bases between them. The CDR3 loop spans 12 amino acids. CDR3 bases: TGTGCCAGCAGCTTAGAGGGAAACACCATATATTTT. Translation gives CASSLEGNTIYF. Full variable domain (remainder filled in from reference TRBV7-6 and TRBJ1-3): GAGVSQSPRYKVTKRGQDVALRCDPISGHVSLYWYRQALGQGPEFLTYFNYEAQQDKSGLPNDRFSAERPEGSISTLTIQRTEQRDSAMYRCASSLEGNTIYFGEGSWLTVV.

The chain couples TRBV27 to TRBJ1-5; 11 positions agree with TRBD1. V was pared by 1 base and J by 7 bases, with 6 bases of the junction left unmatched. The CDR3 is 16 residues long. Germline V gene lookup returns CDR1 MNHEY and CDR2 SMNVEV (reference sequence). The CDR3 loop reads CASSLLGQGARQPQHF. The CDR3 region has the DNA TGTGCCAGCAGTTTATTAGGACAGGGGGCCAGGCAGCCCCAGCATTTT.

The CDR3 sequence: CASSPLLAGGTDTQYF. Here the CDR3 DNA reads TGCGCCAGCAGCCCCCTACTAGCGGGGGGCACAGATACGCAGTATTTT. J is TRBJ2-3 and V is TRBV5-1, with TRBD2 identical over 11 bases. Unmatched junction bases numbered 5, after V lost 4 bases and J lost 1 base. This CDR3 has 16 residues. Germline loops: CDR1 SGHRS, CDR2 YFSETQ.